The 19 T cell receptor beta chains in this list originate from one sample, sequenced in a study of T cell changes during pregnancy in multiple sclerosis. Assay used: immunoSEQ multiplex PCR; TCRdb lists only in-frame clones, some missing. The sample includes around 96,000 clones, about 94% seen only once; the top ten take roughly 2.2%. The sample was peripheral blood, taken in the third trimester of pregnancy. The receptors come from a female donor with multiple sclerosis, enrolled in a pregnancy study.

The chain links TRBV9 to TRBJ2-2; 11 nucleotides match TRBD2. The CDR3 runs 16 residues. CDR1 is SGDLS and CDR2 is YYNGEE in the germline V gene. V dropped 3 bases and J dropped 2; count of bases not matched to a gene: 3. The CDR3 protein is CASSARLAGNTGELFF. The CDR3 DNA is TGTGCCAGCAGCGCCCGACTAGCGGGAAACACCGGGGAGCTGTTTTTT.

The V call is TRBV7-2, the J call TRBJ2-1; 11 nucleotides match TRBD2. The ends lost 3 bases at V and 8 bases at J; junction bases unmatched: 6. The CDR3 is 15 residues long. CDR1 is SGHTA and CDR2 is FQGNSA in the germline V gene. The CDR3 DNA reads as TGTGCCAGCAGCTTTAGACTAGCGGGACGGTATGAGCAGTTCTTC. This translates into CASSFRLAGRYEQFF.

This chain connects TRBV5-6 to TRBJ2-2; 12 bases match TRBD2. The V gene end was trimmed by 1 base and the J gene end by 1 base; junction bases not matched to a gene: 2. CDR3 size: 17 residues. Germline CDR1 is SGHDT and CDR2 is YYEEEE. CDR3 nucleotides: TGTGCCAGCAGCTTGAAGACTAGCGGGAGGAACACCGGGGAGCTGTTTTTT. Translated, it gives CASSLKTSGRNTGELFF.

CDR3 residues: CASSQGVENEQYF. CDR3 sequence (DNA): TGTGCCAGCAGCCAAGGAGTAGAGAACGAGCAGTACTTC. The J gene is TRBJ2-7, the V gene TRBV4-2; no clear D. The CDR3 spans 13 residues. With 1 base removed from V and 5 bases from J, the gap between germline ends came to 9 bases. The V gene's germline CDR1 is LGHNA and CDR2 YNFKEQ.

The chain links TRBV7-3 to TRBJ2-3; possibly TRBD2 for D (5 bases). Trimming pared 4 bases from V and 1 base from J, leaving 12 bases between. The V gene's germline CDR1 is SGHTA and CDR2 FQGTGA. The CDR3 spans 15 residues. CDR3 DNA sequence: TGTGCCAGCAGCTCGGAAGGGAGAGGCACAGATACGCAGTATTTT. Translated, it gives CASSSEGRGTDTQYF.

The chain carries TRBV6-1 and TRBJ2-7; possible D gene TRBD2, 6 bases. Germline V gene sequence: CDR1 MNHNS, CDR2 SASEGT. The V and J ends lost 3 bases and 7 bases respectively, with 16 bases between them. The CDR3 length is 14 residues. DNA for the CDR3: TGTGCCAGCAGTGAGGCCGGGACTCCTCGTGAGCAGTACTTC. Its translation: CASSEAGTPREQYF.

This sequence joins TRBV4-2 and TRBJ2-4; TRBD2 agrees at 7 bases. Trimming cost V 0 bases and J 6 bases; bases outside gene matches: 2. Germline CDR1 and CDR2: LGHNA and YNFKEQ. The CDR3 has 14 residues. The CDR3 region is CASSQDGLVNIQYF. In nucleotides, the CDR3 is TGTGCCAGCAGCCAAGACGGACTAGTAAACATTCAGTACTTC.

The chain joins TRBV4-2 to TRBJ2-1; possibly TRBD2 for D (7 bases). V lost 0 bases and J 5 bases, leaving 14 bases between the germline ends. The CDR3 sequence is 16 residues long. CDR1 is LGHNA and CDR2 is YNFKEQ in the germline V gene. This CDR3 is CASSQESSGTHNEQFF. The CDR3 DNA sequence: TGTGCCAGCAGCCAAGAGTCAAGCGGGACACACAATGAGCAGTTCTTC.

The J gene is TRBJ2-5, the V gene TRBV11-2, with unresolved D. Germline values: CDR1 SGHAT, CDR2 FQNNGV. V lost 3 bases to trimming and J lost 7 bases, with 9 bases between them. CDR3 length equals 12 residues. The CDR3 is CASSFGAGTQYF. In DNA, the CDR3 is TGTGCCAGCAGCTTTGGTGCAGGGACCCAGTACTTC.

The V gene is TRBV28, the J gene TRBJ2-1; 8 nucleotides line up with TRBD2. V gave up 8 bases and J gave up 4 bases; unmatched junction bases: 7. The CDR3 has 14 residues. The V gene's germline CDR1 is MDHEN and CDR2 SYDVKM. In DNA form, the CDR3 reads TGTGCCAGCGACCGGGGGGGGTTGTACAATGAGCAGTTCTTC. It specifies CASDRGGLYNEQFF.

The chain carries TRBV25-1 and TRBJ2-3; 8 bases fit TRBD1. The length of the CDR3 is 17 residues. After removal of 4 bases from V and 3 bases from J, the junction contained 12 bases not matched to a gene. From germline, CDR1 is MGHDK and CDR2 SYGVNS. Here the CDR3 reads CASSGYSGQGKTDTQYF. CDR3 bases: TGTGCCAGCAGTGGATATAGCGGACAGGGAAAAACAGATACGCAGTATTTT. The full variable domain, completed using reference TRBV25-1 and TRBJ2-3, is EADIYQTPRYLVIGTGKKITLECSQTMGHDKMYWYQQDPGMELHLIHYSYGVNSTEKGDLSSESTVSRIRTEHFPLTLESARPSHTSQYLCASSGYSGQGKTDTQYFGPGTRLTVL.

The V call is TRBV15, the J call TRBJ2-1; D is perhaps TRBD2 (6 bases). The CDR3 consists of 15 residues. Germline CDR1 reads LNHNV; CDR2 reads YYDKDF (reference sequence). Trimming shortened V by 5 bases and J by 9 bases, and 20 bases separated the two germline ends. The DNA of the CDR3 is TGTGCCACCAGCCGGGTCGGAGGGAGTACGGGTGAGCAGTTCTTC. Its protein product is CATSRVGGSTGEQFF.

The genes are TRBV28 and TRBJ1-1; 8 bases fit TRBD1. CDR3 size: 16 residues. Trimming took 5 bases from V and 4 from J; bases not matched to a gene: 12. Germline loops: CDR1 MDHEN, CDR2 SYDVKM. The CDR3 spells CASSLPWTGTGTEAFF. In nucleotides, the CDR3 is TGTGCCAGCAGTCTCCCGTGGACAGGGACGGGCACTGAAGCTTTCTTT.

This sequence joins TRBV5-4 and TRBJ1-1; TRBD1 agrees at 9 bases. The germline gives CDR1 SGHNT, CDR2 YYREEE (reference sequence). The CDR3 length is 16 residues. The V gene end was trimmed by 3 bases and the J gene end by 0 bases; junction bases not matched to a gene: 6. The CDR3 reads CASSSRRTGVNTEAFF. The CDR3 nucleotides read TGTGCCAGCAGCTCCCGGCGGACAGGGGTGAACACTGAAGCTTTCTTT.

The chain joins TRBV10-3 to TRBJ2-7; maybe TRBD2 (5 bases). The CDR3 sequence is 14 residues long. Germline CDR1 reads ENHRY; CDR2 reads SYGVKD. The V gene lost 3 bases and the J gene lost 2 bases, with 11 bases spanning the gap. CDR3 nucleotide sequence: TGTGCCATCAGTGAAACCAGCGGCGCCTACGAGCAGTACTTC. Translation gives CAISETSGAYEQYF.

The chain is built from TRBV5-1 and TRBJ2-7, with 7 bases fitting TRBD1. The ends lost 7 bases at V and 2 bases at J; junction bases unmatched: 6. Germline values: CDR1 SGHRS, CDR2 YFSETQ. The CDR3 is made up of 13 amino acids. The CDR3 coding sequence is TGCGCCAGCCGAGACAGGGTTGCCTACGAGCAGTACTTC. Amino acid sequence: CASRDRVAYEQYF.

Of note for this clone: This sample also contains other DNA sequences that code for the same CDR3. The chain combines TRBV29-1 with TRBJ2-3, with 11 bases fitting TRBD2. J gave up 4 bases and V 4 bases, and 13 bases lay outside the gene matches. From germline, CDR1 is SQVTM and CDR2 ANQGSEA. This CDR3 has 17 amino acids. The CDR3 is CSVGGTSGSEGADTQYF. CDR3 nucleotide sequence: TGCAGCGTTGGGGGGACTAGCGGTTCCGAGGGGGCAGATACGCAGTATTTT.

The J gene is TRBJ2-5, the V gene TRBV4-2, with D possibly TRBD2 on 5 matching bases. V lost 1 base, J lost 7 bases, and 10 bases lay in between. The CDR3 is 13 amino acids. CDR1 and CDR2 (germline): LGHNA, YNFKEQ. The CDR3 reads CASSQVQGGTQYF. CDR3 nucleotides: TGTGCCAGCAGCCAAGTCCAAGGAGGGACCCAGTACTTC.

The gene calls are TRBV29-1 and TRBJ1-1; maybe TRBD1 (5 bases). From germline, CDR1 is SQVTM and CDR2 ANQGSEA. The CDR3 totals 15 residues. V was pared by 5 bases and J by 0 bases, with 16 bases between. In nucleotides, the CDR3 is TGCAGCGTTTACCGCTTGCAGGGTATGAACACTGAAGCTTTCTTT. Translating it yields CSVYRLQGMNTEAFF.